This T cell receptor beta chain was captured in a study of T cells expressing NK-cell markers. TCRdb reprocessed the 5' RACE reads and reports one entry per CDR3 protein, with no DNA. This table holds roughly 160,000 distinct CDR3 sequences. This CDR3 contains 13 residues. CDR1 and CDR2 (germline): GTSNPN, SVGIG (reference sequence). This chain uses TRBV30 with TRBJ1-2. This TCR was sampled from a woman between 18 and 75 years old in good health. Sequencing was carried out using blood T cells: a sorted CD56 or NKG2C T cell subset, CD4+ or CD8+ T cells, or bulk PBMC T cells (not recorded which). CDR3 in amino acids: CAGPSQAHYGYTF.